This T cell receptor beta chain was recorded in a study of blood T cell repertoires in COVID-19. V shed 5 bases and J shed 8 bases, with 9 bases lying between them. Per germline, CDR1 MDHEN and CDR2 SYDVKM. This CDR3 is built from 11 residues. Measured with immunoSEQ multiplex PCR; TCRdb has only the in-frame clones, and not every one. The sample includes 30,000 to 40,000 clones, roughly four fifths seen only once; the top ten take roughly 37%. Sequenced input: peripheral blood. This rearrangement joins TRBV28 to TRBJ1-2; D gene unclear. The sequence was collected from an elderly man with active or convalescent COVID-19. This CDR3 reads CASSTPGGYTF. For the CDR3, the DNA is TGTGCCAGCAGTACCCCCGGGGGCTACACCTTC.